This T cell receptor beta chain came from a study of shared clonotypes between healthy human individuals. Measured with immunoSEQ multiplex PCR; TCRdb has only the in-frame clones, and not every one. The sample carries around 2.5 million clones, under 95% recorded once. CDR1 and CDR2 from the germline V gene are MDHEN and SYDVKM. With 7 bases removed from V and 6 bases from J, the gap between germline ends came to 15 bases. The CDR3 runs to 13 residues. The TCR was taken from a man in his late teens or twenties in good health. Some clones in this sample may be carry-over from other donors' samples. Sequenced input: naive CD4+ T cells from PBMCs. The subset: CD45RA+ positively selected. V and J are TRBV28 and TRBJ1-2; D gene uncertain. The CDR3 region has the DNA TGTGCCAGCACCCAAAGTCCCCGGGATGGCTACACCTTC. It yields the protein CASTQSPRDGYTF.